The sequence of this T cell receptor (beta chain) was determined in a study of metastatic and nonmetastatic thyroid tumors. Study information: Comparative analysis of repertoires was undertaken across blood and tumor or nodule tissue obtained from malignant and benign thyroid patients.

No treatment had been given to any patient before thyroid surgery. This clone was seen ten or more times. TCRdb used MiXCR to call clones anew from the PCR reads. The table includes some 86,000 clones, around an eighth detected once. The receptor's source is a female donor with papillary thyroid cancer or a benign thyroid nodule (not recorded which). Some clones in this sample may be carry-over from other donors' samples. Source material: tumor tissue.

CDR3 in DNA: TGCAGCGCTTCAGGGGTGGGCTATGGCTACACCTTC. Its protein is CSASGVGYGYTF. The chain links TRBV29-1 to TRBJ1-2; D might be TRBD1 (6 bases). This CDR3 comprises 12 residues. V was clipped by 7 bases and J by 4 bases, with 13 bases between them. The germline V gene has CDR1 SQVTM and CDR2 ANQGSEA.